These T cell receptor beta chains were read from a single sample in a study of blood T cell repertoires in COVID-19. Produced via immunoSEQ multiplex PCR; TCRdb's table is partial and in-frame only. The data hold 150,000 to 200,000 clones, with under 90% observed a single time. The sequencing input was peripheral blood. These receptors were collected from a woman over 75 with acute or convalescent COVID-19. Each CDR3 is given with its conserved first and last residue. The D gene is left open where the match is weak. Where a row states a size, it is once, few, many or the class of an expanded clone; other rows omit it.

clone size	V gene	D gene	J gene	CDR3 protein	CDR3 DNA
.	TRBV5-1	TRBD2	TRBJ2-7	CASSLGGTRSEQYF	TGCGCCAGCAGCTTGGGCGGGACTAGGAGCGAGCAGTACTTC
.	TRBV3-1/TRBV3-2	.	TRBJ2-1	CASSQETDSNEQFF	TGTGCCAGCAGCCAAGAAACGGACAGCAATGAGCAGTTCTTC
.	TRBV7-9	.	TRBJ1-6	CASSKDSSPLHF	TGTGCCAGCAGCAAGGACAGTTCACCCCTCCACTTT
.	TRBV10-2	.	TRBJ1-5	CASSESQGLNSPQHF	TGCGCCAGCAGTGAGTCGCAGGGTCTGAATTCGCCCCAGCATTTT
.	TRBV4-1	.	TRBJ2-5	CASSQSLAVGGETQYF	TGCGCCAGCAGCCAATCCTTAGCGGTAGGAGGGGAGACCCAGTACTTC
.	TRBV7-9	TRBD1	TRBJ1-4	CASSIYAGRGPREKLFF	TGTGCCAGCAGCATATACGCGGGAAGGGGGCCCCGGGAAAAACTGTTTTTT
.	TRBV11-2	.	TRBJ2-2	CASSLEAGSGELFF	TGTGCCAGCAGCTTAGAGGCCGGGTCCGGGGAGCTGTTTTTT
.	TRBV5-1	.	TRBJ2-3	CASSWASSGTQYF	TGCGCCAGCAGCTGGGCTAGCTCTGGGACGCAGTATTTT
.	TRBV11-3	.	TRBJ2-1	CASSLGGQPTYNEQFF	TGTGCCAGCAGCCTCGGGGGGCAACCAACCTACAATGAGCAGTTCTTC
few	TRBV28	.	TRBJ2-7	CASSLSLQGYEQYF	TGTGCCAGCAGTTTAAGTTTACAGGGATACGAGCAGTACTTC
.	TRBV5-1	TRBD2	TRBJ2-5	CASSSLAGGQETQYF	TGCGCCAGCAGCTCCTTAGCGGGGGGGCAAGAGACCCAGTACTTC
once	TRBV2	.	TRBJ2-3	CASSDQGREYAQYF	TGTGCCAGCAGTGACCAGGGGAGAGAATATGCGCAGTATTTT
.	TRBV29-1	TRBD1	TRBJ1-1	CSVVTGGGNTEAFF	TGCAGCGTTGTGACAGGGGGCGGGAACACTGAAGCTTTCTTT
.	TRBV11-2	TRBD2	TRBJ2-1	CASSFPGTSYNEQFF	TGTGCCAGCAGCTTCCCCGGGACTAGCTACAATGAGCAGTTCTTC
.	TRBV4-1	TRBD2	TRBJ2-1	CASKPQERELGEQFF	TGCGCCAGCAAACCCCAAGAGCGGGAGTTAGGTGAGCAGTTCTTC
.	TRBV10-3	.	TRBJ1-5	CAISGPGDNSNQPQHF	TGTGCCATCAGTGGACCAGGGGATAATAGCAATCAGCCCCAGCATTTT
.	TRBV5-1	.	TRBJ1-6	CASSTGVLGDNSPLHF	TGCGCCAGCAGCACGGGGGTGCTGGGGGATAATTCACCCCTCCACTTT
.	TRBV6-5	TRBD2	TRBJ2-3	CATERTSGAADTQYF	TGTGCCACAGAACGGACTAGCGGGGCCGCAGATACGCAGTATTTT
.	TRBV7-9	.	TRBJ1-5	CASSLASGYRNQPQHF	TGTGCCAGCAGCTTAGCATCCGGGTATCGCAATCAGCCCCAGCATTTT
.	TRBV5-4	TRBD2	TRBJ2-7	CASSLATSGRTYEQYF	TGTGCCAGCAGCTTGGCCACTAGCGGCCGGACCTACGAGCAGTACTTC
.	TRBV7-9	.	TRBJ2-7	CASRKGGGHEQYF	TGTGCCAGCAGGAAAGGAGGGGGCCACGAGCAGTACTTC
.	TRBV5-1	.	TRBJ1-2	CASSLVAFEFYGYTF	TGCGCCAGCAGCTTGGTAGCGTTCGAGTTCTATGGCTACACCTTC
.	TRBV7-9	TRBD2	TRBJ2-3	CASSGGGTDTQYF	TGTGCCAGCAGCGGGGGGGGCACAGATACGCAGTATTTT
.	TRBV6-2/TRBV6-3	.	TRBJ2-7	CASSHGSEQYF	TGTGCCAGCAGCCACGGGTCCGAGCAGTACTTC
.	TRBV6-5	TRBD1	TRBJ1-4	CASRAGQVPNEKLFF	TGTGCCAGCAGGGCCGGACAGGTTCCTAATGAAAAACTGTTTTTT
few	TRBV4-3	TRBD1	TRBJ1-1	CASSQEDRATEAFF	TGCGCCAGCAGCCAAGAAGACAGGGCCACTGAAGCTTTCTTT
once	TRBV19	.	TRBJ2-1	CASSKEGPYNEQFF	TGTGCCAGTAGTAAGGAGGGACCGTACAATGAGCAGTTCTTC
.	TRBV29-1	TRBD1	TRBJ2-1	CSTQQGMGEQFF	TGCAGCACCCAACAGGGGATGGGGGAGCAGTTCTTC
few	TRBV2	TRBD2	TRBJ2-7	CASGTSGYEQYF	TGTGCCAGCGGGACTAGCGGCTACGAGCAGTACTTC
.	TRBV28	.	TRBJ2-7	CASRPVVAETYEQYF	TGTGCCAGCAGGCCGGTGGTAGCGGAGACCTACGAGCAGTACTTC
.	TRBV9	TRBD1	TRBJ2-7	CASSVGGGPTYEQYF	TGTGCCAGCAGCGTAGGAGGGGGCCCCACCTACGAGCAGTACTTC
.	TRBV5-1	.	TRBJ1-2	CASSLVLGGGYTF	TGCGCCAGCAGCTTGGTATTGGGGGGTGGCTACACCTTC
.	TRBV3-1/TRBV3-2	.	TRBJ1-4	CASSQLSGHGEKLFF	TGTGCCAGCAGCCAGTTATCAGGGCATGGTGAAAAACTGTTTTTT
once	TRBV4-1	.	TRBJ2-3	CASSQDFQRLSTDTQYF	TGCGCCAGCAGCCAAGATTTCCAGCGGCTAAGCACAGATACGCAGTATTTT
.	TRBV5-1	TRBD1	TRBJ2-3	CASSLEGQGYTDTQYF	TGCGCCAGCAGCTTGGAGGGACAGGGATATACAGATACGCAGTATTTT
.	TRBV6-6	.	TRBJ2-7	CASSYSYRYEQYF	TGTGCCAGCAGTTACTCGTACCGGTACGAGCAGTACTTC
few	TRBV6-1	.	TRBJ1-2	CASSERTAKDGYTF	TGTGCCAGCAGTGAGAGGACAGCAAAAGATGGCTACACCTTC
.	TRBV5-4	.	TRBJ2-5	CASSLDQRSGETQYF	TGTGCCAGCAGCTTAGACCAGCGGAGCGGGGAGACCCAGTACTTC
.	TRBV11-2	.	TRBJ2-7	CASSLEGGQFGGVYEQYF	TGTGCCAGCAGCTTGGAGGGGGGACAGTTTGGAGGGGTTTACGAGCAGTACTTC
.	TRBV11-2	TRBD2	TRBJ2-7	CASSRAGAPYEQYF	TGTGCCAGCAGCAGAGCGGGAGCTCCCTACGAGCAGTACTTC
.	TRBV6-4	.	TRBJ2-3	CASRGGSTDTQYF	TGTGCCAGCAGGGGAGGAAGCACAGATACGCAGTATTTT
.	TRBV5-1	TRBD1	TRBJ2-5	CASSLAVLDRETGTQYF	TGCGCCAGCAGCTTGGCCGTTCTGGACAGGGAAACGGGGACCCAGTACTTC
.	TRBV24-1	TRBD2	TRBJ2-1	CATSDQRGRGGRAYNEQFF	TGTGCCACCAGTGACCAACGAGGGCGAGGCGGGAGGGCCTACAATGAGCAGTTCTTC
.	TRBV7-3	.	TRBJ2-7	CASSLSSSGANYEQYF	TGTGCCAGCAGCTTAAGTTCGTCGGGTGCCAACTACGAGCAGTACTTC
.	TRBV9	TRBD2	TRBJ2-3	CASSVIPAGGITDTQYF	TGTGCCAGCAGCGTAATCCCAGCGGGGGGCATCACAGATACGCAGTATTTT
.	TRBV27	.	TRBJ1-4	CASSLKAVREFF	TGTGCCAGCAGTTTAAAGGCCGTCCGGGAATTTTTT
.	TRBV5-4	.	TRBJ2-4	CASSALKAVGIQYF	TGTGCCAGCTCCGCACTAAAGGCTGTTGGCATTCAGTACTTC
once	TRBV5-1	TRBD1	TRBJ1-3	CASSLGTGGVLGNTIYF	TGCGCCAGCAGCTTGGGGACAGGGGGAGTGCTTGGAAACACCATATATTTT
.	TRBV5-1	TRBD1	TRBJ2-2	CASSPQGHTGELFF	TGCGCCAGCAGCCCACAGGGGCACACCGGGGAGCTGTTTTTT
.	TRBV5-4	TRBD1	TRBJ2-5	CASSPQGARETQYF	TGTGCCAGCAGTCCGCAGGGGGCACGGGAGACCCAGTACTTC
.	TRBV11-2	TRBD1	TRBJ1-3	CASSLAGQGGDTIYF	TGTGCCAGCAGCTTAGCTGGACAGGGGGGAGACACCATATATTTT
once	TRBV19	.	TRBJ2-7	CASSTGLSDEQYF	TGTGCCAGTAGTACGGGACTTTCGGACGAGCAGTACTTC
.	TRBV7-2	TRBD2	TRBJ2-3	CASSLAELAGGLWDF	TGTGCCAGCAGCTTAGCAGAACTAGCGGGGGGATTGTGGGATTTT
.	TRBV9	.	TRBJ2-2	CASSANPNTGELFF	TGTGCCAGCAGCGCTAACCCGAACACCGGGGAGCTGTTTTTT
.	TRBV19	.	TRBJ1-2	CASSIVEGTNYGYTF	TGTGCCAGTAGTATAGTGGAGGGAACTAACTATGGCTACACCTTC
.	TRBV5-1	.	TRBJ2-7	CASSLGQYEQYF	TGCGCCAGCAGCTTGGGTCAGTACGAGCAGTACTTC
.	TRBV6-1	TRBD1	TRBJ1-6	CASSVLQGATDNSPLHF	TGTGCCAGCAGTGTTCTACAGGGGGCAACGGATAATTCACCCCTCCACTTT
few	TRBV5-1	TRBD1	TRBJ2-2	CASSYGTGVDTGELFF	TGCGCCAGCAGCTACGGGACAGGGGTCGACACCGGGGAGCTGTTTTTT
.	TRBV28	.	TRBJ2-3	CASSPGGSGTDTQYF	TGTGCCAGCAGTCCCGGGGGATCCGGCACAGATACGCAGTATTTT